This record covers a single T cell receptor (beta chain). These data belong to a study of cytomegalovirus exposure and HLA in healthy donors. Germline lookup yields CDR1 SGHNT and CDR2 YYREEE (reference sequence). The CDR3 extends over 15 amino acids. V lost 4 bases to trimming and J lost 6 bases, with 14 bases between them. Clones were read by immunoSEQ multiplex PCR, and TCRdb kept only the in-frame ones, dropping some. The sample records 130,000 or so clones, more than 75% being singletons. The sample was PBMCs. This clonotype originated in a woman aged 25-40 years in good health and CMV-seronegative. The chain joins TRBV5-4 to TRBJ1-6; TRBD1 is a possible D gene (5 bases). DNA of the CDR3: TGTGCCAGCAGCCCGGTGGCTGACAGTAATTCACCCCTCCACTTT. It specifies CASSPVADSNSPLHF.